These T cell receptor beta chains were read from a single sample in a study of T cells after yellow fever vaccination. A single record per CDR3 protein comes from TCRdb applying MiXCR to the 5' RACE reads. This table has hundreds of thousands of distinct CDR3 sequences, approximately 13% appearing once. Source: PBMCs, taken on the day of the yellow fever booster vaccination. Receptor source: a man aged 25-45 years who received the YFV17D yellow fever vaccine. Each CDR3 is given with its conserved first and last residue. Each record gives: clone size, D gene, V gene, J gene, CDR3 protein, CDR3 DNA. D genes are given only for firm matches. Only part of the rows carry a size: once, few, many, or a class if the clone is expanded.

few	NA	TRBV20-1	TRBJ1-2	CSAGPAVDGYTF	TGCAGTGCTGGACCTGCGGTAGACGGCTACACCTTC
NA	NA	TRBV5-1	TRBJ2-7	CASRYARDLSYEQYF	TGCGCCAGCCGGTATGCTCGGGACTTGTCCTACGAGCAGTACTTC
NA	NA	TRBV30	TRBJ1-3	CAWSRNRGNTIYF	TGTGCCTGGAGTAGGAACAGGGGAAACACCATATATTTT
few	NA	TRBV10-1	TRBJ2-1	CASSDFEGFRNEQFF	TGCGCCAGCAGTGATTTCGAAGGATTTCGCAATGAGCAGTTCTTC
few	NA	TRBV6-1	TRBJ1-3	CASRRALLPRNTIYF	TGTGCCAGCAGGAGAGCCCTCCTGCCGCGAAACACCATATATTTT
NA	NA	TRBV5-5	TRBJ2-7	CASSLVAVGEQYF	TGTGCCAGCAGCTTGGTGGCCGTGGGTGAGCAGTACTTC
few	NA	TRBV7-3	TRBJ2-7	CASTRGKTSRQGGEQYF	TGTGCCAGCACCCGGGGAAAAACATCGAGGCAAGGCGGAGAGCAGTACTTC
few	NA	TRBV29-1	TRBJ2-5	CSVLLAPLEETQYF	TGCAGCGTTCTGCTAGCACCCTTGGAGGAGACCCAGTACTTC
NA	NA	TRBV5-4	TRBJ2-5	CASSLNAEETQYF	TGTGCCAGCAGCCTCAACGCGGAAGAGACCCAGTACTTC
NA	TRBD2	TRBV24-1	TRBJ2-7	CATSDSRAGAYEQYF	TGTGCCACCAGTGATTCCCGGGCGGGAGCCTACGAGCAGTACTTC
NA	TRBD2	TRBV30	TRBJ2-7	CAWQGTSAADEQYF	TGTGCCTGGCAAGGGACTAGTGCAGCGGATGAGCAGTACTTC
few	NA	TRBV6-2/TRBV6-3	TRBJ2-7	CASSSGRTDYEQYF	TGTGCCAGCAGTTCGGGACGGACCGATTACGAGCAGTACTTC
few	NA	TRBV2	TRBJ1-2	CASRLQPGGGYTF	TGTGCCAGCAGGCTACAGCCCGGCGGTGGCTACACCTTC
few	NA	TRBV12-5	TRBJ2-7	CASGLDAGHEQYF	TGTGCTAGTGGTTTGGATGCAGGGCACGAGCAGTACTTC
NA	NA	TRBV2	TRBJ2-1	CASREAESPYNEQFF	TGTGCCAGCAGGGAAGCTGAGTCACCTTACAATGAGCAGTTCTTC
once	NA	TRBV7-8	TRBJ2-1	CASSLASRDSYNEQFF	TGTGCCAGCAGCTTAGCGAGCAGGGACTCCTACAATGAGCAGTTCTTC
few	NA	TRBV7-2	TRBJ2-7	CASSLVLGEQYF	TGTGCCAGCAGCTTAGTTTTGGGCGAGCAGTACTTC
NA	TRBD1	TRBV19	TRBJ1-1	CASSIAGTAGNTEAFF	TGTGCCAGTAGTATTGCGGGGACAGCAGGTAACACTGAAGCTTTCTTT
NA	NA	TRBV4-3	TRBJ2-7	CASSQGDGAPTREQYF	TGCGCCAGCAGCCAAGGAGACGGGGCACCTACGAGGGAGCAGTACTTC
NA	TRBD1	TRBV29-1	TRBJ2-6	CSVEHRGLSGANVLTF	TGCAGCGTTGAACACAGGGGCCTCTCTGGGGCCAACGTCCTGACTTTC
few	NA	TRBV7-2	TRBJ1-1	CASSLWTENTEAFF	TGTGCCAGCAGCCTTTGGACAGAGAACACTGAAGCTTTCTTT
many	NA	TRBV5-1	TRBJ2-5	CASSLETETQYF	TGCGCCAGCAGCTTGGAAACGGAGACCCAGTACTTC
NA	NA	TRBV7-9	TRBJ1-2	CASSLALGDNYGYTF	TGTGCCAGCAGCTTAGCGCTGGGAGATAACTATGGCTACACCTTC
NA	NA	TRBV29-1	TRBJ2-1	CSVGVLGAQDYNEQFF	TGCAGCGTCGGGGTACTAGGAGCTCAGGACTACAATGAGCAGTTCTTC
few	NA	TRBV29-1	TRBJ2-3	CSVGGGTDTQYF	TGCAGCGTCGGAGGGGGCACAGATACGCAGTATTTT
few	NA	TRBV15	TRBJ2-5	CATSRGGLETQYF	TGTGCCACCAGCAGAGGGGGGTTGGAGACCCAGTACTTC
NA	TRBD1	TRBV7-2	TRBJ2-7	CASSWVGTGHGEQYF	TGTGCCAGCAGCTGGGTGGGGACAGGACATGGAGAGCAGTACTTC
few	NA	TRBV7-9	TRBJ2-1	CASSSPRGRSYNEQFF	TGTGCCAGCAGCTCCCCGCGGGGTCGCTCCTACAATGAGCAGTTCTTC
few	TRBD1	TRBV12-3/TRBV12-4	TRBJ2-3	CASSPRGREYATQYF	TGTGCCAGCAGTCCCAGGGGGCGGGAATATGCTACGCAGTATTTT
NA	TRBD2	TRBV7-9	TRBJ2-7	CASSLALAGSYEQYF	TGTGCCAGCAGCTTAGCCCTAGCGGGCTCCTACGAGCAGTACTTC
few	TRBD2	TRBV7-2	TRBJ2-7	CASSRGLAGLTTGEQYF	TGTGCCAGCAGCAGAGGACTAGCGGGACTCACGACTGGAGAGCAGTACTTC
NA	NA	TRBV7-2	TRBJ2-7	CASTMDGRSYEQYF	TGTGCCAGCACCATGGACGGGCGCTCCTACGAGCAGTACTTC
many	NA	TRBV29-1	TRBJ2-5	CSVGGTTQETQYF	TGCAGCGTCGGAGGGACAACTCAAGAGACCCAGTACTTC
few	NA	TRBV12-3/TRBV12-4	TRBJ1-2	CASSLLETAIYGYTF	TGTGCCAGCAGTTTATTAGAGACAGCAATCTATGGCTACACCTTC
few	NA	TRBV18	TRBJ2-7	CASSQWDYEQYF	TGTGCCAGCTCACAATGGGACTACGAGCAGTACTTC
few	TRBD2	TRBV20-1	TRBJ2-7	CSATRTSITYEQYF	TGCAGTGCTACCAGGACTAGCATCACCTACGAGCAGTACTTC
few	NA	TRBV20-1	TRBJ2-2	CSAAPLLWSTGELFF	TGCAGTGCTGCCCCCCTCCTGTGGAGCACCGGGGAGCTGTTTTTT
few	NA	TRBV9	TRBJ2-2	CASSTQGGGQRLVNTGELFF	TGTGCCAGCAGCACCCAAGGAGGGGGTCAGCGCCTCGTCAACACCGGGGAGCTGTTTTTT
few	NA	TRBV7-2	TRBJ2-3	CASSSPGRVDTQYF	TGTGCCAGCAGCTCCCCGGGCCGCGTGGATACGCAGTATTTT
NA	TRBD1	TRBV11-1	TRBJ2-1	CASSPTVPGTEVTYNEQFF	TGTGCCAGCAGCCCCACCGTCCCCGGGACAGAAGTCACCTACAATGAGCAGTTCTTC
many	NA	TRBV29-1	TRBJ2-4	CSARHGTKNIQYF	TGCAGCGCCAGACACGGGACCAAAAACATTCAGTACTTC
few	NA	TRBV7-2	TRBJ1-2	CASSPRRSGRGYTF	TGTGCCAGCAGCCCTAGGCGGTCAGGGCGAGGCTACACCTTC
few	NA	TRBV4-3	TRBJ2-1	CASSHRYTVSYNEQFF	TGCGCCAGCAGCCACCGATATACCGTCTCCTACAATGAGCAGTTCTTC
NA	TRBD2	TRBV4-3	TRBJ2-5	CASSRGGRLADQETQYF	TGCGCCAGCAGCCGGGGGGGGAGGCTAGCGGACCAAGAGACCCAGTACTTC
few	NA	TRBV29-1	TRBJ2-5	CSATPAYQETQYF	TGCAGCGCGACGCCAGCGTACCAAGAGACCCAGTACTTC
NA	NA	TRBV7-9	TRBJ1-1	CASSLENKWDTEAFF	TGTGCCAGCAGCTTAGAGAATAAGTGGGACACTGAAGCTTTCTTT
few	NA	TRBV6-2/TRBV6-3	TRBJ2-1	CASSYSSILEQFF	TGTGCCAGCAGTTACTCGTCAATCCTCGAGCAGTTCTTC
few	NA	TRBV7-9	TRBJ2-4	CASSLNPAGIMYF	TGTGCCAGCAGCTTAAACCCCGCGGGAATAATGTACTTC
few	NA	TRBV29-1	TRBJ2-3	CSVLRGTSTDTQYF	TGCAGCGTTCTCCGAGGCACAAGCACAGATACGCAGTATTTT
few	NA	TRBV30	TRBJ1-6	CAWRQPPEDSPLHF	TGTGCCTGGAGACAGCCGCCTGAGGATTCACCCCTCCACTTT
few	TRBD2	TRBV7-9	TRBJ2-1	CASSLAGGRRHEQFF	TGTGCCAGCAGCTTAGCCGGCGGGAGAAGGCATGAGCAGTTCTTC
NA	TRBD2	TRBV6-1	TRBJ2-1	CASSVGLGSYNEQFF	TGTGCCAGCAGTGTAGGACTAGGATCCTACAATGAGCAGTTCTTC
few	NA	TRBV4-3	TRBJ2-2	CASSQLFIRHSATGELFF	TGCGCCAGCAGCCAACTCTTTATCCGGCACAGCGCCACCGGGGAGCTGTTTTTT
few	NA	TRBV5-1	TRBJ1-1	CASSSSQGGGDAFF	TGCGCCAGCAGCTCCTCTCAGGGAGGCGGCGATGCTTTCTTT
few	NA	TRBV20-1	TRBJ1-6	CSARPGEVGSPLHF	TGCAGTGCCAGACCAGGGGAAGTTGGTTCACCCCTCCACTTT
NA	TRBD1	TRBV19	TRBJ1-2	CAAQQGNYGYTF	TGTGCCGCACAACAGGGGAACTATGGCTACACCTTC
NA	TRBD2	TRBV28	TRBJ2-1	CASSAPAGLAGEDEQFF	TGTGCCAGCAGCGCCCCCGCCGGACTAGCGGGAGAAGATGAGCAGTTCTTC
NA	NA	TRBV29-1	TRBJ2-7	CSVGEEEQYF	TGCAGCGTTGGGGAGGAGGAGCAGTACTTC
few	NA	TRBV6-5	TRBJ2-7	CASSSGHGAYEQYF	TGTGCCAGCAGTTCTGGTCACGGCGCCTACGAGCAGTACTTC
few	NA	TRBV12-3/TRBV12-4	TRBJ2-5	CASSPIGDRETQYF	TGTGCCAGCAGCCCGATCGGGGATCGGGAGACCCAGTACTTC